Shown below are 24 T cell receptor beta chains from a single sample sequenced in a study of blood T cell repertoires in COVID-19. TCRdb keeps only in-frame clones here, not all; method: immunoSEQ multiplex PCR. The sample lists under 350,000 clones, around nine tenths occurring once. The sequenced sample consisted of peripheral blood. The origin of the receptors is an older man with acute or convalescent COVID-19.

This rearrangement joins TRBV28 to TRBJ1-1; D not resolved. Trimming pared 2 bases from V and 1 base from J, leaving 2 bases between. This CDR3 is built from 12 residues. In germline, CDR1 is MDHEN, CDR2 SYDVKM. The CDR3 DNA reads TGTGCCAGCAGTTTACGGAACACTGAAGCTTTCTTT. Translated: CASSLRNTEAFF.

This clone was recorded a few times. Written as DNA, the CDR3 is TGTGCCAGCAACCCCTCAGGGGGCGTATTGCACGAGCAGTACTTC. It specifies CASNPSGGVLHEQYF. This chain connects TRBV6-5 to TRBJ2-7; 8 bases fit TRBD1. Germline CDR1 and CDR2: MNHEY and SVGAGI. The CDR3 is 15 amino acids. V gave up 7 bases and J gave up 5 bases; unmatched junction bases: 13.

The genes are TRBV4-3 and TRBJ2-7; D gene unclear. The CDR3 extends over 13 amino acids. Trimming removed 5 bases at V and 0 bases at J, with 8 bases between. The V gene's germline CDR1 is LGHNA and CDR2 YSLEER. CDR3 DNA: TGCGCCAGCAGCTCCAGGCCCTCCTACGAGCAGTACTTC. Residues: CASSSRPSYEQYF.

The J gene is TRBJ1-6, the V gene TRBV21-1; TRBD1, the table's D call, lacks a check against the DNA. TRBV21-1 corresponds to a pseudogene. The CDR3 is 15 residues long. CDR3 amino acids: CASSEETGCNSPLHF. CDR3 in DNA: TGTGCCAGCAGCGAGGAGACAGGGTGCAATTCACCCCTCCACTTT.

The chain is built from TRBV4-2 and TRBJ2-1, with 10 positions matching TRBD2. V was clipped by 0 bases and J by 4 bases; unmatched bases: 3. The CDR3 is made up of 16 amino acids. The V gene's germline CDR1 is LGHNA and CDR2 YNFKEQ. CDR3 amino acids: CASSQDWTSGYNEQFF. CDR3 nucleotide sequence: TGTGCCAGCAGCCAAGATTGGACTAGCGGATACAATGAGCAGTTCTTC.

The rearrangement joins TRBV29-1 to TRBJ2-7; possibly TRBD2 for D (6 bases). Germline loops: CDR1 SQVTM, CDR2 ANQGSEA. The V end lost 6 bases, the J end lost 0 bases, and 12 bases lay between the germline ends. The CDR3 has 13 amino acids. CDR3 region: CSVAGRNSYEQYF. CDR3 in DNA: TGCAGCGTCGCGGGACGGAACTCCTACGAGCAGTACTTC.

The CDR3 DNA sequence: TGCGCCAGCAGCTTGGGAGGACAGATTAATGAAAAACTGTTTTTT. This gives the protein CASSLGGQINEKLFF. V is TRBV5-1 and J is TRBJ1-4, with TRBD1 as a possible D gene (6 bases). Trimming stripped 0 bases from V and 4 bases from J, with 10 bases between. The length of the CDR3 is 15 residues. The germline V gene encodes CDR1 SGHRS and CDR2 YFSETQ.

The chain is built from TRBV6-2 or TRBV6-3 and TRBJ1-5; D not certain. The germline CDR1 and CDR2 sequences are MNHEY and SVGEGT. The CDR3 extends over 16 amino acids. With 0 bases removed from V and 2 bases from J, the gap between germline ends came to 11 bases. CDR3 sequence: CASSYSFPTGNQPQHF. The CDR3 DNA follows: TGTGCCAGCAGTTACTCTTTCCCCACGGGCAATCAGCCCCAGCATTTT.

The rearrangement joins TRBV3-1 (or the pseudogene TRBV3-2) to TRBJ2-1; 7 bases map to TRBD2. CDR3 length equals 13 residues. V lost 3 bases to trimming and J lost 12 bases; unmatched junction nucleotides: 8. CDR1 and CDR2 from the germline V gene are LGHDT and YNNKEL (reference sequence). The CDR3 DNA follows: TGTGCCAGCAGCCAGGCCGAGCGGGATGCGCAGTTCTTC. Translation: CASSQAERDAQFF.

The chain carries TRBV7-2 and TRBJ2-1, with 9 positions matching TRBD1. From germline, CDR1 is SGHTA and CDR2 FQGNSA. The V segment lost 5 bases and the J segment 8 bases; nucleotides outside the gene matches: 13. This CDR3 comprises 16 residues. This chain's CDR3 is CASSTGTGIIGHEQFF. The CDR3 bases are TGTGCCAGCAGCACGGGGACAGGGATAATTGGCCATGAGCAGTTCTTC.

This rearrangement joins TRBV7-3 to TRBJ1-3; TRBD1 matches 9 bases. Germline lookup yields CDR1 SGHTA and CDR2 FQGTGA. There are 16 residues in the CDR3. The J segment lost 1 base and the V segment lost 5 bases, leaving 6 bases of the junction unmatched. The CDR3: CASSPTGGKSGNTIYF. The CDR3 nucleotides read TGTGCCAGCAGCCCGACAGGGGGGAAGTCTGGAAACACCATATATTTT.

This chain links TRBV19 with TRBJ2-1, with a weak D call TRBD1 (6 bases). The CDR3 covers 15 residues. Trimming removed 4 bases from V and 6 bases from J, with 16 bases in between. Germline V gene sequence: CDR1 LNHDA, CDR2 SQIVND (reference sequence). DNA for the CDR3: TGTGCCAGTAGTAGGGGGCAGGCAGGTATCAATGAGCAGTTCTTC. This gives the protein CASSRGQAGINEQFF.

The chain's CDR3 is CAVAGLDMPDTQYF. For the CDR3, the DNA is TGTGCCGTAGCGGGACTAGATATGCCAGATACGCAGTATTTT. The V gene is TRBV7-2, the J gene TRBJ2-3, with 8 bases that match TRBD2. The CDR3 consists of 14 residues. V lost 11 bases, J lost 4 bases, and 11 bases stayed unmatched. CDR1 and CDR2 (germline): SGHTA, FQGNSA.

J is TRBJ2-7 and V is TRBV7-2; D possibly corresponds to TRBD1 (5 bases). Trimming pared 5 bases from V and 3 bases from J, leaving 11 bases between. The germline V gene has CDR1 SGHTA and CDR2 FQGNSA. The CDR3 has 13 amino acids. CDR3 region: CASSNDRVYEQYF. CDR3 DNA: TGTGCCAGCAGCAACGACAGAGTCTACGAGCAGTACTTC.

V gene TRBV10-2 combines with J gene TRBJ1-4, with D perhaps matching TRBD1 (6 bases). The CDR3 consists of 14 residues. The V and J ends lost 8 bases and 5 bases respectively, with 15 bases between them. Germline loops: CDR1 WSHSY, CDR2 SAAADI. The CDR3 DNA follows: TGCGCCAGCGGACCCGGGACAAGAAATGAAAAACTGTTTTTT. Translated: CASGPGTRNEKLFF.

The chain couples TRBV7-9 to TRBJ2-7; 9 bases are a match to TRBD2. This CDR3 spans 14 amino acids. Trimming cost V 5 bases and J 9 bases; bases outside gene matches: 11. Germline V lookup: CDR1 SEHNR, CDR2 FQNEAQ (reference sequence). The CDR3 sequence is CASSLPAGGSAQYF. CDR3 DNA: TGTGCCAGCAGCCTACCCGCGGGGGGGTCGGCGCAGTACTTC.

V is TRBV20-1 and J is TRBJ1-6, with a possible D match to TRBD1 (5 bases). V was shortened by 3 bases and J by 7 bases, with 19 bases between the two germline ends. This CDR3 spans 16 amino acids. Germline assignment: CDR1 DFQATT and CDR2 SNEGSKA (reference sequence). In DNA, the CDR3 is TGCAGTGCTAGTCAGGAGGGGATGCCGAGGAATTCACCCCTCCACTTT. Translated, it gives CSASQEGMPRNSPLHF.

The V gene is TRBV19, the J gene TRBJ2-7; D is perhaps TRBD2 (6 bases). This CDR3 is built from 13 residues. Germline loops: CDR1 LNHDA, CDR2 SQIVND (reference sequence). Trimming took off 5 bases at V and 2 bases at J, with 10 bases between the two ends. The chain's CDR3 is CASSSRLAYEQYF. CDR3 nucleotides: TGTGCCAGTAGTTCCCGACTAGCCTACGAGCAGTACTTC. The full variable domain, its missing parts supplied by reference TRBV19 and TRBJ2-7, is DGGITQSPKYLFRKEGQNVTLSCEQNLNHDAMYWYRQDPGQGLRLIYYSQIVNDFQKGDIAEGYSVSREKKESFPLTVTSAQKNPTAFYLCASSSRLAYEQYFGPGTRLTVT.

For this clone: A read error may produce the germline difference seen at one junction end. The chain links TRBV5-4 to TRBJ2-2; D possibly corresponds to TRBD2 (6 bases). The CDR3 covers 15 residues. Germline loops: CDR1 SGHNT, CDR2 YYREEE (reference sequence). The CDR3 spells CASSRDWGNAGELFF. In DNA form, the CDR3 reads TGTGCCAGCAGCAGGGACTGGGGGAACGCCGGGGAGCTGTTTTTT.

This clone was seen a single time. The chain carries TRBV19 and TRBJ2-6; no clear D gene. The length of the CDR3 is 16 residues. Germline CDR1 is LNHDA and CDR2 is SQIVND (reference sequence). V was pared by 3 bases and J by 0 bases, with 9 bases between. Here the CDR3 reads CASSIRISSGANVLTF. CDR3 coding DNA: TGTGCCAGTAGTATCAGGATTAGCTCTGGGGCCAACGTCCTGACTTTC.

This chain uses TRBV6-5 with TRBJ2-7; 7 bases are shared with TRBD1. The CDR3 length is 15 residues. CDR1 MNHEY and CDR2 SVGAGI come from the germline V gene. With 0 bases clipped from V and 4 bases from J, the junction kept 6 bases outside the gene matches. DNA for the CDR3: TGTGCCAGCAGTTACTCGCGGACAGGAGGATACGAGCAGTACTTC. This codes for CASSYSRTGGYEQYF.

The chain links TRBV23-1 to TRBJ2-1; 8 positions agree with TRBD2. TRBV23-1 is recorded as an ORF, its role being uncertain. The ends lost 2 bases at V and 6 bases at J; junction bases unmatched: 3. The CDR3 sequence is 14 residues long. In nucleotides, the CDR3 is TGCGCCAGCAGTCAACCGGGACTAGTCAATGAGCAGTTCTTC. Amino acids: CASSQPGLVNEQFF.

This clone was picked up one time. The chain uses TRBV20-1 and TRBJ2-7, with D maybe TRBD2 (5 bases). The length of the CDR3 is 11 residues. Germline values: CDR1 DFQATT, CDR2 SNEGSKA (reference sequence). The germline V and J ends were trimmed by 2 bases and 4 bases, with 6 bases remaining between them. The CDR3 coding sequence is TGCAGTGCTAGACGGGGTTACGAGCAGTACTTC. Its translation: CSARRGYEQYF.

V is TRBV19 and J is TRBJ1-5; D might be TRBD1 (6 bases). Germline lookup yields CDR1 LNHDA and CDR2 SQIVND (reference sequence). The V end was cut by 6 bases, the J end by 0 bases, with 12 bases between. The CDR3 contains 15 residues. The CDR3 nucleotides are TGTGCCAGTAGGATCGGACAGAGTAGCAATCAGCCCCAGCATTTT. It codes for CASRIGQSSNQPQHF.